This T cell receptor (beta chain) emerged from a study of T cell changes during pregnancy in multiple sclerosis. Only in-frame clones appear in the TCRdb table, and some are missing; sequencing was by immunoSEQ multiplex PCR. Here the sample spans about 20,000 clones, less than 90% being singletons. The TCR originated in a female donor in good health, enrolled as a control in a pregnancy study. This sample comprised CD8+ T cells from peripheral blood mononuclear cells, obtained after pregnancy.

Written as DNA, the CDR3 is TGTGCCAGCAGTCACTTGGGAGTGAACACTGAAGCTTTCTTT. Its protein product is CASSHLGVNTEAFF. This chain uses TRBV2 with TRBJ1-1; no clear D gene. The V end lost 5 bases, the J end lost 0 bases, and 10 bases lay between the germline ends. Germline lookup yields CDR1 SNHLY and CDR2 FYNNEI. The CDR3 is 14 amino acids.